Presented here are 2 T cell receptor beta chains from one specimen sequenced in a study of T-cell reconstitution after alpha-beta-depleted transplantation in children. Molecular barcoding with unique molecular identifiers was used for the TCRbeta library. TCRdb independently ran MiXCR on the PCR reads; one entry per CDR3 protein. The profile shows around 700,000 distinct CDR3 sequences, around 13% of them singletons. Sequencing used PBMCs, obtained before TCRalphabeta/CD19-depleted stem cell transplant. The source is a girl aged 2 to 10 with congenital amegakaryocytic thrombocytopenia, due to receive a stem cell transplant.

This clonotype occurred many times. The chain couples TRBV20-1 to TRBJ2-5; 13 bases map to TRBD2. Trimming removed 2 bases from V and 3 bases from J; junction bases left unmatched: 9. Germline-derived CDR1 and CDR2 are DFQATT and SNEGSKA (reference sequence). The CDR3 runs to 17 residues. CDR3 in amino acids: CSARSGLAGVRKETQYF. CDR3 coding DNA: TGCAGTGCTAGATCAGGACTAGCGGGAGTCCGAAAAGAGACCCAGTACTTC.

The sample holds one count of this clonotype. The chain recombines TRBV12-5 with TRBJ2-7, with 11 bases that match TRBD2. Germline values: CDR1 LGHNT, CDR2 FRNRAP. Losses at the gene ends were 11 bases for V and 6 bases for J; bases not matched to a gene: 9. The CDR3 consists of 13 residues. The CDR3 here is CAGSTSGELEQYF. The DNA of the CDR3 is TGTGCTGGCTCGACTAGCGGGGAGCTCGAGCAGTACTTC.